This T cell receptor (beta chain) was documented in a study of T cell responses to AZD1222 COVID-19 vaccine. As regards this clone: The antigen remains undetermined.

The ends lost 5 bases at V and 7 bases at J; junction bases unmatched: 13. This CDR3 comprises 15 residues. Germline CDR1 reads SEHNR; CDR2 reads FQNEAQ (reference sequence). Overall study findings and caveats: Most donors were white British and more were female, and clonal diversity was possibly underestimated. Two doses of AZD1222 preceded a rise in Spike-specific TCR breadth and depth.

Using immunoSEQ multiplex PCR, the repertoire was profiled, and TCRdb retains in-frame clones only, with some absent. The sample holds 200,000 or so clones, about 93% seen once. Material: peripheral blood, obtained 28 days after the second AZD1222 dose. The source is an adult who received the AZD1222 COVID-19 vaccine. The chain links TRBV7-9 to TRBJ1-1, with 7 bases that match TRBD1. The CDR3 region is CASSQGGSYRGEAFF. DNA of the CDR3: TGTGCCAGCAGCCAAGGAGGTTCTTACAGGGGTGAAGCTTTCTTT.